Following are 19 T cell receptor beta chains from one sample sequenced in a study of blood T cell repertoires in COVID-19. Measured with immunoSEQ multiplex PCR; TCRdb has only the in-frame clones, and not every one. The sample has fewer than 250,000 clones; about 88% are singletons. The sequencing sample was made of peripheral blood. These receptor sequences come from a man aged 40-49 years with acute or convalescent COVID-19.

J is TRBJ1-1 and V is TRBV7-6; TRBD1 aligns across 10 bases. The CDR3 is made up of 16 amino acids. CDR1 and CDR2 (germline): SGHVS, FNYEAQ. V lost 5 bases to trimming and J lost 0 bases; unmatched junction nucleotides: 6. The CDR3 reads CASSPRDRGMNTEAFF. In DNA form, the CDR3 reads TGTGCCAGCAGCCCCCGGGACAGGGGAATGAACACTGAAGCTTTCTTT.

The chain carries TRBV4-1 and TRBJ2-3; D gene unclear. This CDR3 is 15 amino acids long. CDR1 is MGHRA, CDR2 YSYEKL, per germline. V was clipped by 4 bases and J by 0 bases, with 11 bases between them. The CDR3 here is CASSPQIASTDTQYF. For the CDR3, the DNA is TGCGCCAGCAGCCCCCAGATAGCCAGCACAGATACGCAGTATTTT.

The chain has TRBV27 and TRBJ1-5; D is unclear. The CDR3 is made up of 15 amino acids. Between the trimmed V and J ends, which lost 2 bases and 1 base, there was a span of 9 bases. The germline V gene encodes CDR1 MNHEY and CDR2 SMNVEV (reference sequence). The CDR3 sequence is CASSLNGLSNQPQHF. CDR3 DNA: TGTGCCAGCAGTTTAAACGGTTTAAGCAATCAGCCCCAGCATTTT.

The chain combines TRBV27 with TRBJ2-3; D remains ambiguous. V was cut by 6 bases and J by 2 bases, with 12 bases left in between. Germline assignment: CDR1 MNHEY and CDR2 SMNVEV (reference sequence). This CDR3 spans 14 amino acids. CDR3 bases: TGTGCCAGCAGGTGGGCAGCCAACACAGATACGCAGTATTTT. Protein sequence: CASRWAANTDTQYF.

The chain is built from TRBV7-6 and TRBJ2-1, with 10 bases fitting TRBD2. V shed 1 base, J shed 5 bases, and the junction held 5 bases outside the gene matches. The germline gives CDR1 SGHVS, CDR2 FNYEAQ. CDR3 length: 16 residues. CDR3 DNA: TGTGCCAGCAGCTTAGAGAGTAGCGGGGGGAACAATGAGCAGTTCTTC. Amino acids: CASSLESSGGNNEQFF. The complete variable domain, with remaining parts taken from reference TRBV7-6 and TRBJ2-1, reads GAGVSQSPRYKVTKRGQDVALRCDPISGHVSLYWYRQALGQGPEFLTYFNYEAQQDKSGLPNDRFSAERPEGSISTLTIQRTEQRDSAMYRCASSLESSGGNNEQFFGPGTRLTVL.

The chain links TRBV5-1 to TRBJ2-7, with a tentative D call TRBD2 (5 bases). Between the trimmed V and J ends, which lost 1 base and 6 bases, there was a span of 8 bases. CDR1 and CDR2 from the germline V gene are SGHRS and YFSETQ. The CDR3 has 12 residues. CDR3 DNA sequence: TGCGCCAGCAGCTTGCGGGGAAGCGAGCAGTACTTC. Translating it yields CASSLRGSEQYF. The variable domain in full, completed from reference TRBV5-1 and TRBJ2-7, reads KAGVTQTPRYLIKTRGQQVTLSCSPISGHRSVSWYQQTPGQGLQFLFEYFSETQRNKGNFPGRFSGRQFSNSRSEMNVSTLELGDSALYLCASSLRGSEQYFGPGTRLTVT.

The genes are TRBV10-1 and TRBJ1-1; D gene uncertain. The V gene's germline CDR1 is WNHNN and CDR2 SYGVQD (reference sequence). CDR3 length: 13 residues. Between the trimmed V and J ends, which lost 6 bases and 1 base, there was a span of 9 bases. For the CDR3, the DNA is TGCGCCAGCAGGCGAGATGAGAACACTGAAGCTTTCTTT. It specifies CASRRDENTEAFF.

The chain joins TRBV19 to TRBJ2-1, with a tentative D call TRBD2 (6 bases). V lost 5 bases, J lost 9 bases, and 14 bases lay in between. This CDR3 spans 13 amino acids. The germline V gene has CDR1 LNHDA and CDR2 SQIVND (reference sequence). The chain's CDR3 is CASSGTLVGEQFF. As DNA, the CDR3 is TGTGCCAGTAGTGGGACTTTAGTGGGTGAGCAGTTCTTC. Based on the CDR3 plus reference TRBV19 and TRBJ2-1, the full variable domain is DGGITQSPKYLFRKEGQNVTLSCEQNLNHDAMYWYRQDPGQGLRLIYYSQIVNDFQKGDIAEGYSVSREKKESFPLTVTSAQKNPTAFYLCASSGTLVGEQFFGPGTRLTVL.

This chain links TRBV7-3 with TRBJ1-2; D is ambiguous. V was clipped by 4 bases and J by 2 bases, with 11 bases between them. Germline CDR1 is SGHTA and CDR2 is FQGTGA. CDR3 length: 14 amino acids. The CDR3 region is CASSSDGGNYGYTF. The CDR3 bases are TGTGCCAGCAGCTCGGACGGAGGAAACTATGGCTACACCTTC.

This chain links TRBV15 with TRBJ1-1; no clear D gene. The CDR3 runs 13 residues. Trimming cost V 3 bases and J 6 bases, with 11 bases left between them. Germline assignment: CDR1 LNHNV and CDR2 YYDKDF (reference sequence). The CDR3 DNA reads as TGTGCCACCAGCAGGGGAGGTCTCCCTGAAGCTTTCTTT. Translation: CATSRGGLPEAFF.

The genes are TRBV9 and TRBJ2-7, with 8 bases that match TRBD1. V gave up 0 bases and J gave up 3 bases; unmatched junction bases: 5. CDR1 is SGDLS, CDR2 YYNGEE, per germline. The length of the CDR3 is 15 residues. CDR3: CASSVAGQELYEQYF. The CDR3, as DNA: TGTGCCAGCAGCGTAGCGGGACAGGAGCTCTACGAGCAGTACTTC.

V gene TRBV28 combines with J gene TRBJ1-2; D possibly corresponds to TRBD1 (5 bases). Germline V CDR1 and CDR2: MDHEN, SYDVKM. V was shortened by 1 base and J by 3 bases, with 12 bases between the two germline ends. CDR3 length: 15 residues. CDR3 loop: CASSLSPGEYYGYTF. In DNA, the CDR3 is TGTGCCAGCAGTTTATCCCCGGGGGAATACTATGGCTACACCTTC.

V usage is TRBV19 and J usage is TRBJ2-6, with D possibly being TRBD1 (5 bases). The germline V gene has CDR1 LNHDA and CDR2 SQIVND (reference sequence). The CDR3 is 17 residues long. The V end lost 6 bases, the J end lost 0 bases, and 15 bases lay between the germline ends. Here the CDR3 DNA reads TGTGCCAGTAGATTGGCAGGGTTGAGCTCTGGGGCCAACGTCCTGACTTTC. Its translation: CASRLAGLSSGANVLTF.

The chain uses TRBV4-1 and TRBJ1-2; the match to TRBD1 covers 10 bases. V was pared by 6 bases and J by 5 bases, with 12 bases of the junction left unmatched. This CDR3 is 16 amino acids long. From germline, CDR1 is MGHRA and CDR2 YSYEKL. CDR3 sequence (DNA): TGCGCCAGCAGGAACCGGGACAGGGGCGGAACGTATGGCTACACCTTC. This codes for CASRNRDRGGTYGYTF.

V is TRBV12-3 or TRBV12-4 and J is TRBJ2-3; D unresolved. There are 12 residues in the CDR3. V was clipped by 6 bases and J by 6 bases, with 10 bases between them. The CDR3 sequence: CASSRSSDTQYF. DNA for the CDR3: TGTGCCAGCAGCCGATCGAGTGATACGCAGTATTTT.

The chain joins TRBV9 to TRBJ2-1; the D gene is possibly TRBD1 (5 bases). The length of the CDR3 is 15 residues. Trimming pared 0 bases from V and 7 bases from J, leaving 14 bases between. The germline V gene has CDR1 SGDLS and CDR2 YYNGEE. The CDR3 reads CASSVAAGYGNEQFF. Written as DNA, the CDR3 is TGTGCCAGCAGCGTAGCGGCAGGGTACGGAAATGAGCAGTTCTTC.

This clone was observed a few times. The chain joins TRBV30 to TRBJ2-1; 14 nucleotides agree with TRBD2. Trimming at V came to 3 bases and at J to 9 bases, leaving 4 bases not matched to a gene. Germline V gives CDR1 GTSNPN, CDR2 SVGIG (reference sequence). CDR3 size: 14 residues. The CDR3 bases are TGTGCCTGGAGGGGACTAGCGGGGGTGGGTGAGCAGTTCTTC. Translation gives CAWRGLAGVGEQFF.

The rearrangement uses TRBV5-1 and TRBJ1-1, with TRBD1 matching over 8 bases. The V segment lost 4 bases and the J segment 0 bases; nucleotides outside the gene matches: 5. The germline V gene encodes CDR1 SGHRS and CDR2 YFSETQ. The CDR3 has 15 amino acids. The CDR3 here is CASSADRAMNTEAFF. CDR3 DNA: TGCGCCAGCAGCGCGGACAGGGCCATGAACACTGAAGCTTTCTTT.

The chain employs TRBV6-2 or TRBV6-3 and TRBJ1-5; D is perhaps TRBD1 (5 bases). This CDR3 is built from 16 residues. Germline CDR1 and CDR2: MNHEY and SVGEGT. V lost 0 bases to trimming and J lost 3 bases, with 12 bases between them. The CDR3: CASSYSNRGNNQPQHF. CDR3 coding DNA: TGTGCCAGCAGTTACTCGAATCGGGGGAACAATCAGCCCCAGCATTTT.